This TCR beta chain was sequenced during a study of CD8+CD57+ T cells in acquired aplastic anemia. Study conclusions and caveats: Both patients and controls carried the same twenty-nine CD8+ CDR3 sequences.

TCR beta VDJ and CDR3 were profiled, and genomic DNA was the template. MiXCR was run by TCRdb on the reads, yielding one entry per CDR3 protein. The table lists 400,000 to 450,000 distinct CDR3 sequences, 55% to 75% of them singletons. With regard to this clonotype: Its target is not known.

This CDR3 comprises 14 residues. Between the trimmed V and J ends, which lost 7 bases and 4 bases, there was a span of 20 bases. Germline CDR1 and CDR2: DFQATT and SNEGSKA (reference sequence). The receptor was isolated from a human donor in good health, serving as a control. The genes are TRBV20-1 and TRBJ2-7; weak D call: TRBD1 (5 bases). Sequencing was performed on sorted CD4+, CD8+, or CD8+CD57+ T cells (not recorded which) from PBMCs. CDR3 in amino acids: CSVGRDSDEYEQYF. The DNA of the CDR3 is TGCAGTGTTGGACGCGACAGCGACGAGTACGAGCAGTACTTC.